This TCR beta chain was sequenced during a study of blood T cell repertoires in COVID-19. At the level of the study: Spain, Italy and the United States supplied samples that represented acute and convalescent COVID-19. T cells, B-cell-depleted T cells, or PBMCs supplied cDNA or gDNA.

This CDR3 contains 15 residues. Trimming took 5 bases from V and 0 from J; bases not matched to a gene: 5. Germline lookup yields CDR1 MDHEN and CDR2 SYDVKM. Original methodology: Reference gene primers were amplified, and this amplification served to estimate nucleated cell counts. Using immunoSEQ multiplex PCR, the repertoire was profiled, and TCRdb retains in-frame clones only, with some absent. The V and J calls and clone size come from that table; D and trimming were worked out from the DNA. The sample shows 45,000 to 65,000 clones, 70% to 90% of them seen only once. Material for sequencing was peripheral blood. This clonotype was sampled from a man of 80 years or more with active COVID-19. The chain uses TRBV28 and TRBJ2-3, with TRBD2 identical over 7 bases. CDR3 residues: CASSPSGLSTDTQYF. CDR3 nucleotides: TGTGCCAGCAGTCCTAGCGGACTGAGCACAGATACGCAGTATTTT.